One and the same sample provided the 10 T cell receptor beta chains below, sequenced in a study of blood T cell repertoires in COVID-19. Clones were read by immunoSEQ multiplex PCR, and TCRdb kept only the in-frame ones, dropping some. The table records about 250,000 clones, roughly 84% of them present only once. Sequenced material: peripheral blood. The source of these receptors is a woman in her thirties or forties who had recovered from COVID-19.

This chain connects TRBV10-3 to TRBJ1-1; perhaps TRBD1 as D (6 bases). Germline V lookup: CDR1 ENHRY, CDR2 SYGVKD. V shed 6 bases and J shed 3 bases, with 8 bases lying between them. The CDR3 length is 12 residues. The CDR3 spells CAIRAGDTEAFF. CDR3 DNA: TGTGCCATCAGGGCAGGGGACACTGAAGCTTTCTTT.

The chain has TRBV5-5 and TRBJ1-1, with 7 nucleotides matching TRBD1. Per the germline V gene, CDR1 is SGHKS and CDR2 is YYEKEE (reference sequence). Trimming cost V 4 bases and J 5 bases; bases outside gene matches: 5. The CDR3 is 13 residues long. The CDR3 bases are TGTGCCAGCAGCCTGCAGGGGGAAACTGAAGCTTTCTTT. Its translation is CASSLQGETEAFF.

In this sample, this clone turned up a few times. The V gene is TRBV7-2, the J gene TRBJ1-1; D is ambiguous. Trimming took off 2 bases at V and 1 base at J, with 8 bases between the two ends. This CDR3 has 14 residues. CDR1 is SGHTA, CDR2 FQGNSA, per germline. CDR3 bases: TGTGCCAGCAGCTTATATCCCTCGAACACTGAAGCTTTCTTT. It specifies CASSLYPSNTEAFF. The complete variable domain, with remaining parts taken from reference TRBV7-2 and TRBJ1-1, reads GAGVSQSPSNKVTEKGKDVELRCDPISGHTALYWYRQSLGQGLEFLIYFQGNSAPDKSGLPSDRFSAERTGGSVSTLTIQRTQQEDSAVYLCASSLYPSNTEAFFGQGTRLTVV.

The rearrangement uses TRBV18 and TRBJ2-3, with D possibly matching TRBD2 (5 bases). Germline V gives CDR1 KGHSH, CDR2 LQKENI. V lost 3 bases and J 5 bases, leaving 9 bases between the germline ends. This CDR3 is built from 13 residues. CDR3 DNA: TGTGCCAGCTCACCGTCAGCGGAAGATACGCAGTATTTT. This sequence encodes CASSPSAEDTQYF.

CDR3 residues: CASGTGNPTYEQYF. In DNA, the CDR3 is TGTGCCAGCGGCACCGGGAATCCGACCTACGAGCAGTACTTC. This chain links TRBV9 with TRBJ2-7; D perhaps matches TRBD2 (5 bases). The CDR3 has 14 residues. The germline gives CDR1 SGDLS, CDR2 YYNGEE. With 7 bases removed from V and 2 bases from J, the gap between germline ends came to 16 bases.

CDR3 protein: CASSLLGLAGGSKNIQYF. The DNA of the CDR3 is TGTGCCAGCAGTTTATTGGGACTAGCGGGGGGTAGCAAAAACATTCAGTACTTC. This sequence joins TRBV28 and TRBJ2-4; 15 bases fit TRBD2. Germline V CDR1 and CDR2: MDHEN, SYDVKM. The CDR3 is 18 residues long. J gave up 3 bases and V 1 base, and 4 bases lay outside the gene matches.

In its sample, this clone was seen a few times. The chain is built from TRBV19 and TRBJ1-6; a possible D gene is TRBD1 (6 bases). Germline values: CDR1 LNHDA, CDR2 SQIVND (reference sequence). The CDR3 spans 15 residues. The V gene lost 6 bases and the J gene lost 14 bases, with 23 bases spanning the gap. CDR3: CASSPGTRRSWSLHF. The CDR3 bases are TGTGCCAGTAGCCCCGGGACAAGAAGATCGTGGTCCCTCCACTTT.

The CDR3 bases are TGTGCCAGCAGCCGGCAAGGGGCAGGAAGTAATGAGCAGTTCTTC. Protein sequence: CASSRQGAGSNEQFF. The V and J genes are TRBV7-3 and TRBJ2-1; D may be TRBD1 (5 bases). The length of the CDR3 is 15 residues. The V and J ends lost 5 bases and 7 bases respectively, with 18 bases between them. Germline V lookup: CDR1 SGHTA, CDR2 FQGTGA.

Remarks on this clone: This same CDR3 is encoded by further DNA sequences in the sample. V gene TRBV27 combines with J gene TRBJ2-3; 9 positions agree with TRBD1. V lost 8 bases to trimming and J lost 10 bases; unmatched junction nucleotides: 22. The CDR3 runs 17 residues. CDR1 MNHEY and CDR2 SMNVEV come from the germline V gene (reference sequence). CDR3 residues: CASSLPPGQGPRRPQYF. The CDR3 DNA reads as TGTGCCAGCTCTCTGCCGCCGGGACAGGGACCAAGGCGCCCGCAGTATTTT.

The chain combines TRBV7-9 with TRBJ1-1; 10 bases line up with TRBD1. The V segment lost 1 base and the J segment 5 bases; nucleotides outside the gene matches: 4. This CDR3 is built from 15 residues. Germline loops: CDR1 SEHNR, CDR2 FQNEAQ (reference sequence). This chain's CDR3 is CASSLDRTGGTEAFF. In nucleotides, the CDR3 is TGTGCCAGCAGCTTAGATAGGACAGGGGGGACTGAAGCTTTCTTT. The entire variable domain, with the rest obtained from reference TRBV7-9 and TRBJ1-1, is as follows: DTGVSQNPRHKITKRGQNVTFRCDPISEHNRLYWYRQTLGQGPEFLTYFQNEAQLEKSRLLSDRFSAERPKGSFSTLEIQRTEQGDSAMYLCASSLDRTGGTEAFFGQGTRLTVV.